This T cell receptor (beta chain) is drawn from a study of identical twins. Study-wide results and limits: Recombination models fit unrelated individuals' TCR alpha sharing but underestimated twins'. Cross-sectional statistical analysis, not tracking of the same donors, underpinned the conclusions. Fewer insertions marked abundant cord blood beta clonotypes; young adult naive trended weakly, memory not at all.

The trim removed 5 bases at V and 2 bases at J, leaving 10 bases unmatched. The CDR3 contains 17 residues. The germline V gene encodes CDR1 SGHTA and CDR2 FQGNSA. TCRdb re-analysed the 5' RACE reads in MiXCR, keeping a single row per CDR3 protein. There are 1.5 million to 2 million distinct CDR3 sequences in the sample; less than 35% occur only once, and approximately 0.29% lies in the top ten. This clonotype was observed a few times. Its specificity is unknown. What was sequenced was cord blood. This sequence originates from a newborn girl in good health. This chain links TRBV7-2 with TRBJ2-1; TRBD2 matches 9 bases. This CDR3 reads CASSPQLGLAPYNEQFF. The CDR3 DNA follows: TGTGCCAGCAGCCCTCAACTGGGACTAGCTCCCTACAATGAGCAGTTCTTC.